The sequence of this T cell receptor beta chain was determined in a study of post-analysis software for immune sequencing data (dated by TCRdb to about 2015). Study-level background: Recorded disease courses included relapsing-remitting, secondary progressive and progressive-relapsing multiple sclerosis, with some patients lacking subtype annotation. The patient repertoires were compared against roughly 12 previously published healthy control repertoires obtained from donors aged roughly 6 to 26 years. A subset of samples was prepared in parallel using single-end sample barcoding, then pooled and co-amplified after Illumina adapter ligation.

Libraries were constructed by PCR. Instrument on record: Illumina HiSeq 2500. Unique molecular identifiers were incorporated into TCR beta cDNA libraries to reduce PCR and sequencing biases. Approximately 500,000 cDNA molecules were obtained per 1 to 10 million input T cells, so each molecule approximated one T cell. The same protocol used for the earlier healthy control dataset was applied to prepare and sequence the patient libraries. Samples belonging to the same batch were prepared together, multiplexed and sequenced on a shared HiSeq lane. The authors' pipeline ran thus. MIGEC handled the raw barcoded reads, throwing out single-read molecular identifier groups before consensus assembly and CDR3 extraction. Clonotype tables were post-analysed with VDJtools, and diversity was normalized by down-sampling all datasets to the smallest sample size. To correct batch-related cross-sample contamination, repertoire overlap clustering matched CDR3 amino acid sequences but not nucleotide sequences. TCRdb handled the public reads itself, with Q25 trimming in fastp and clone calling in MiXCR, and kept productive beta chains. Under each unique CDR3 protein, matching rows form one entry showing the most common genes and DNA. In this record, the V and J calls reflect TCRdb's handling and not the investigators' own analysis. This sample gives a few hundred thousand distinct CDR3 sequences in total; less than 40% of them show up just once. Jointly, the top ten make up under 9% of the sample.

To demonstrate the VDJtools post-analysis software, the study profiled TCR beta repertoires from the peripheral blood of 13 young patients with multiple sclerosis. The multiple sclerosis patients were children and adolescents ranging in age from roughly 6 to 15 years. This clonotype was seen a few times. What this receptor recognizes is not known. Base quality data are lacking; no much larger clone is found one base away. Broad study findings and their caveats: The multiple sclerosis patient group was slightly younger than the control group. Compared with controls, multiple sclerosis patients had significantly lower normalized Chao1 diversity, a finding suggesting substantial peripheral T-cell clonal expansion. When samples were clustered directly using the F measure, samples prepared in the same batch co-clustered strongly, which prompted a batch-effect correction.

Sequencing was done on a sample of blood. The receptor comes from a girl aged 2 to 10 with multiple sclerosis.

The CDR3 region: CASSLWTVQETQYF. The nucleotide sequence reads as follows: TGTGCCAGCAGTTTATGGACAGTCCAAGAGACCCAGTACTTC. The chain uses TRBV12-3 or TRBV12-4 and TRBJ2-5; the D gene is possibly TRBD1, with 6 bases matching. The CDR3 holds 14 amino acids from the cysteine to the phenylalanine. CDR3 DNA only is kept here, 42 bases in frame from base 1. A distance of 8 bases separates the germline ends of V and J, which lose 2 bases and 1 base respectively.